Sequencing of this T cell receptor beta chain was carried out in a study of T cell changes during pregnancy in multiple sclerosis. J gave up 5 bases and V 0 bases, and 5 bases lay outside the gene matches. The germline V gene has CDR1 PRHDT and CDR2 FYEKMQ (reference sequence). There are 16 residues in the CDR3. This clone has only one observation. Only in-frame clones appear in the TCRdb table, and some are missing; sequencing was by immunoSEQ multiplex PCR. The data contain around 12,000 clones, approximately 89% of them singletons. This sequence originates from a female donor in good health, enrolled as a control in a pregnancy study. The chain recombines TRBV13 with TRBJ2-7; 12 positions agree with TRBD1. The sample consisted of CD8+ T cells from peripheral blood mononuclear cells, taken in the second trimester of pregnancy. The CDR3 nucleotides are TGTGCCAGCAGCTTAGGCCTCGGGACAGGGGGCCACGAGCAGTACTTC. It yields the protein CASSLGLGTGGHEQYF.